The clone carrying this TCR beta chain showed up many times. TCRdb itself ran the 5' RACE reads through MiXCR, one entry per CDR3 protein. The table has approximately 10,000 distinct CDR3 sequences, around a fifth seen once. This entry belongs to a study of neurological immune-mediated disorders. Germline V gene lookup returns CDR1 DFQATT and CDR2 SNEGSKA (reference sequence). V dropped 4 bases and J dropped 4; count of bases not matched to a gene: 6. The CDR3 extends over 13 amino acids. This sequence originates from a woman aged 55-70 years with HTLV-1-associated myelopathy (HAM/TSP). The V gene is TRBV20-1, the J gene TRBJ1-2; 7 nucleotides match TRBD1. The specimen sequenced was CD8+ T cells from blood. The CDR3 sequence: CSAMDRIIYGYTF. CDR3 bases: TGCAGTGCTATGGACAGGATAATCTATGGCTACACCTTC.